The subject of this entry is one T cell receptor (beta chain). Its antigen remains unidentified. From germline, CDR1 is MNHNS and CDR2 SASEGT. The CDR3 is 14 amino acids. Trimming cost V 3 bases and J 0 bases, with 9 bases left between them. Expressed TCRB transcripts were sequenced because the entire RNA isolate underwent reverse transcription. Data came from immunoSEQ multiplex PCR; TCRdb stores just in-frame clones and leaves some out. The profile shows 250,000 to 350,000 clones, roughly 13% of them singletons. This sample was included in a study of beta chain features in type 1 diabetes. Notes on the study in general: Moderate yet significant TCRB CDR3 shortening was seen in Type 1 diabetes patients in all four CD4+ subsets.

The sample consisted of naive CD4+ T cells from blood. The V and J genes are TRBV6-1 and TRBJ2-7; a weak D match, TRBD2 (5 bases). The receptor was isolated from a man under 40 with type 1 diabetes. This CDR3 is CASSDPGISYEQYF. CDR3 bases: TGTGCCAGCAGTGATCCGGGGATCTCCTACGAGCAGTACTTC.